This T cell receptor beta chain was sequenced for a study of cytomegalovirus exposure and HLA in healthy donors. Study findings and constraints: In the analysis, some V segments, TRBV6-2 and TRBV6-3 included, were excluded as indistinguishable.

Regarding this clone: As yet, its antigen is unknown.

The study ran its PCR with 60 Vbeta and 13 Jbeta primers. Sequencing used immunoSEQ multiplex PCR; TCRdb keeps in-frame clones, though not all of them. The sample includes around 170,000 clones, roughly four fifths of them seen just once. The CDR3 spans 15 residues. Trimming removed 6 bases from V and 7 bases from J; junction bases left unmatched: 14. Per the germline V gene, CDR1 is MNHNY and CDR2 is SVGAGI (reference sequence). This receptor was identified in a woman aged 18-35 years in good health and CMV-seronegative. This chain connects TRBV6-6 to TRBJ2-7; TRBD2 aligns across 8 bases. Sequencing was carried out using PBMCs. The CDR3 coding sequence is TGTGCCAGCAGCAATTCGGACAGTAGACTAGCGGAGCAGTACTTC. It yields the protein CASSNSDSRLAEQYF.